This TCR beta chain was identified in a study of metastatic and nonmetastatic thyroid tumors. Study context: Blood and tumor or nodule tissue repertoires from malignant and benign thyroid patients were compared. Overall study findings and caveats: A significant increase in TCR beta diversity was reportedly seen in malignant thyroid tumors relative to benign nodules, in blood and tumor.

Each patient went into thyroid surgery without having received any treatment. The germline V and J ends were trimmed by 5 bases and 1 base, with 8 bases remaining between them. Germline CDR1 is MNHEY and CDR2 is SMNVEV (reference sequence). The CDR3 length is 13 residues. In the original analysis: The distant-metastasis classifier for papillary thyroid cancer was built from CDR3 differences across clinicopathological groups. TCRdb used MiXCR to call clones anew from the PCR reads. The V and J calls here are based on TCRdb, not the publication. The table includes 60,000 to 85,000 clones, about 17% detected once. This clone was found many times. What it recognizes is unknown.

Sequencing was carried out using blood. This rearrangement joins TRBV27 to TRBJ1-1, with D perhaps matching TRBD1 (6 bases). The sequence derives from a female donor with papillary thyroid cancer or a benign thyroid nodule (not recorded which). Some clones in this sample may be carry-over from other donors' samples. CDR3 DNA: TGTGCCAGCAGTGTGACAGGGAACACTGAAGCTTTCTTT. Encoded protein: CASSVTGNTEAFF.